The 11 T cell receptor beta chains in this list originate from one sample, sequenced in a study of OX40 agonist ivuxolimab in advanced cancers. Sequenced by immunoSEQ multiplex PCR; TCRdb stores in-frame clones only, minus some. The sample holds about 98,000 clones; approximately 86% are singletons and the top ten take roughly 0.8%. Sequencing was performed on CD4+ or CD8+ T cells sorted from blood, taken in a trial of the OX40 agonist ivuxolimab. These receptors were taken from an adult with an advanced solid tumor such as melanoma, head and neck, liver or kidney cancer.

V gene TRBV28 combines with J gene TRBJ2-7; 7 nucleotides agree with TRBD1. Germline values: CDR1 MDHEN, CDR2 SYDVKM. V gave up 8 bases and J gave up 6 bases; unmatched junction bases: 16. This CDR3 is 15 amino acids long. CDR3 protein: CASPPRGTVLGEQYF. The CDR3 region has the DNA TGTGCCAGCCCCCCTCGAGGGACAGTCCTCGGCGAGCAGTACTTC.

The rearrangement joins TRBV2 to TRBJ2-6; D is uncertain. This CDR3 comprises 16 residues. The V end was cut by 1 base, the J end by 0 bases, with 7 bases between. Per the germline V gene, CDR1 is SNHLY and CDR2 is FYNNEI. CDR3 sequence (DNA): TGTGCCAGCAGTGAAGGAGTTGACTCTGGGGCCAACGTCCTGACTTTC. This sequence encodes CASSEGVDSGANVLTF.

The V gene is TRBV7-2, the J gene TRBJ2-3; no reliable D call. Trimming removed 6 bases at V and 2 bases at J, with 9 bases between. CDR1 is SGHTA, CDR2 FQGNSA, per germline. The length of the CDR3 is 13 residues. DNA for the CDR3: TGTGCCAGCAGTGGCCGGACCACAGATACGCAGTATTTT. The encoded protein is CASSGRTTDTQYF.

The gene calls are TRBV5-1 and TRBJ1-4, with 7 bases aligning to TRBD1. CDR3 length equals 15 residues. In germline, CDR1 is SGHRS, CDR2 YFSETQ. Trimming took 4 bases from V and 8 from J; bases not matched to a gene: 11. CDR3 loop: CASSPLGTVEEKLFF. CDR3 coding DNA: TGCGCCAGCAGCCCCCTGGGGACAGTGGAAGAAAAACTGTTTTTT. The full variable domain, with the rest looked up from reference TRBV5-1 and TRBJ1-4, is KAGVTQTPRYLIKTRGQQVTLSCSPISGHRSVSWYQQTPGQGLQFLFEYFSETQRNKGNFPGRFSGRQFSNSRSEMNVSTLELGDSALYLCASSPLGTVEEKLFFGSGTQLSVL.

The chain combines TRBV5-1 with TRBJ2-7, with unresolved D. The CDR3 is 14 residues long. V gave up 4 bases and J gave up 0 bases, with 11 bases separating them. Germline V gives CDR1 SGHRS, CDR2 YFSETQ. The CDR3 sequence is CASSPYGFSYEQYF. CDR3 nucleotides: TGCGCCAGCAGCCCGTACGGATTCTCCTACGAGCAGTACTTC. Full variable domain (missing parts from reference TRBV5-1 and TRBJ2-7): KAGVTQTPRYLIKTRGQQVTLSCSPISGHRSVSWYQQTPGQGLQFLFEYFSETQRNKGNFPGRFSGRQFSNSRSEMNVSTLELGDSALYLCASSPYGFSYEQYFGPGTRLTVT.

V usage is TRBV7-2 and J usage is TRBJ2-5; D call uncertain. The CDR3 extends over 11 amino acids. Germline-derived CDR1 and CDR2 are SGHTA and FQGNSA. V lost 2 bases and J 5 bases, leaving 3 bases between the germline ends. This CDR3 is CASSLIETQYF. The DNA for the CDR3 is TGTGCCAGCAGCTTAATCGAGACCCAGTACTTC.

V usage is TRBV5-1 and J usage is TRBJ2-5; 12 bases match TRBD2. CDR1 is SGHRS, CDR2 YFSETQ, per germline. Germline trimming cut 5 bases from V and 5 bases from J; bases unmatched to any gene: 4. This CDR3 contains 14 residues. The CDR3 loop is CASRPGLAGETQYF. Written as DNA, the CDR3 is TGCGCCAGCAGGCCGGGACTAGCGGGCGAGACCCAGTACTTC.

This rearrangement joins TRBV2 to TRBJ2-2; weak D call: TRBD2 (5 bases). Germline-derived CDR1 and CDR2 are SNHLY and FYNNEI. Trimming left V 6 bases short and J 7 bases short, with 9 bases between. The CDR3 totals 12 residues. The CDR3 loop reads CASSPDYGELFF. The DNA for the CDR3 is TGTGCCAGCAGCCCCGACTACGGGGAGCTGTTTTTT.

The genes are TRBV18 and TRBJ1-5; D uncertain. From germline, CDR1 is KGHSH and CDR2 LQKENI. This CDR3 spans 18 amino acids. Trimming took off 3 bases at V and 2 bases at J, with 20 bases between the two ends. CDR3 residues: CASSPATLPERGNQPQHF. The CDR3 nucleotides read TGTGCCAGCTCACCTGCCACACTTCCAGAGAGGGGCAATCAGCCCCAGCATTTT. Looking up the rest from reference TRBV18 and TRBJ1-5 gives the full variable domain: NAGVMQNPRHLVRRRGQEARLRCSPMKGHSHVYWYRQLPEEGLKFMVYLQKENIIDESGMPKERFSAEFPKEGPSILRIQQVVRGDSAAYFCASSPATLPERGNQPQHFGDGTRLSIL.

The V gene is TRBV19, the J gene TRBJ1-1; D may be TRBD1 (5 bases). Germline values: CDR1 LNHDA, CDR2 SQIVND (reference sequence). The CDR3 has 12 residues. V was shortened by 1 base and J by 8 bases, with 8 bases between the two germline ends. CDR3 in amino acids: CASSIGDREAFF. CDR3 nucleotides: TGTGCCAGTAGTATAGGCGACAGAGAAGCTTTCTTT.

J is TRBJ2-7 and V is TRBV7-9; no definite D call. Per the germline V gene, CDR1 is SEHNR and CDR2 is FQNEAQ (reference sequence). V was cut by 5 bases and J by 3 bases, with 8 bases left in between. This CDR3 spans 12 amino acids. The DNA of the CDR3 is TGTGCCAGCAGCAATAGGATCTACGAGCAGTACTTC. This codes for CASSNRIYEQYF.